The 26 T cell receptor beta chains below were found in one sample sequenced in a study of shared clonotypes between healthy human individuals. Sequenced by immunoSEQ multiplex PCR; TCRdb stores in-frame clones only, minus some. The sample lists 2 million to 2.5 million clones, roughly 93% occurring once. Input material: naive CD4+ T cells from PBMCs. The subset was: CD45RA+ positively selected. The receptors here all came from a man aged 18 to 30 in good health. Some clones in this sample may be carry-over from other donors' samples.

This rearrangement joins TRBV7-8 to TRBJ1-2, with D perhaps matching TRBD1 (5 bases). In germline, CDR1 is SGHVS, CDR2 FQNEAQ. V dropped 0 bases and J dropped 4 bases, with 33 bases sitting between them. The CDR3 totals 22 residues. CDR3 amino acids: CASSLARGTRGTFLSGGYGYTF. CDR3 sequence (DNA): TGTGCCAGCAGCTTAGCGAGAGGGACTAGAGGGACGTTTCTCTCGGGGGGCTATGGCTACACCTTC. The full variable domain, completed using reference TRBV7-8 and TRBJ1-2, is GAGVSQSPRYKVAKRGQDVALRCDPISGHVSLFWYQQALGQGPEFLTYFQNEAQLDKSGLPSDRFFAERPEGSVSTLKIQRTQQEDSAVYLCASSLARGTRGTFLSGGYGYTFGSGTRLTVV.

Here the CDR3 reads CSAKSPVTQYF. The CDR3 DNA sequence: TGCAGTGCGAAAAGTCCTGTTACGCAGTATTTT. The rearrangement links TRBV20-1 to TRBJ2-3; D ambiguous. CDR1 is DFQATT and CDR2 is SNEGSKA in the germline V gene (reference sequence). Between the trimmed V and J ends, which lost 6 bases and 8 bases, there was a span of 12 bases. The CDR3 runs to 11 residues.

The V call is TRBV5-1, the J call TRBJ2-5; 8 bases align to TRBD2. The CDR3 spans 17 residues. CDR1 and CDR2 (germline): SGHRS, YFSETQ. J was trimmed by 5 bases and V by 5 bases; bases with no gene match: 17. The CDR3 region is CASRSIGQREFGETQYF. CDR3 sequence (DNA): TGCGCCAGCAGAAGTATTGGGCAGCGGGAGTTCGGGGAGACCCAGTACTTC.

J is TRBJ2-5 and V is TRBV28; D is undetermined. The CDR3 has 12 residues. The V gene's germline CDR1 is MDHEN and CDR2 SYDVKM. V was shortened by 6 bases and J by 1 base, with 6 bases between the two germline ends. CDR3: CASSGVQETQYF. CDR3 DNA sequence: TGTGCCAGCAGCGGAGTCCAAGAGACCCAGTACTTC.

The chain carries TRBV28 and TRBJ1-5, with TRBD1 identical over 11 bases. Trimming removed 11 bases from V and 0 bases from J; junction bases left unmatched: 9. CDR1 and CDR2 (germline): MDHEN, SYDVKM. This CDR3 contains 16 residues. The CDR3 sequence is CAGRTGGTYSNQPQHF. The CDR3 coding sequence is TGTGCCGGACGGACAGGGGGCACATATAGCAATCAGCCCCAGCATTTT.

The CDR3 here is CASESSASYEQYF. CDR3 DNA sequence: TGTGCCAGCGAAAGCTCCGCCTCCTACGAGCAGTACTTC. The rearrangement uses TRBV28 and TRBJ2-7; D remains unclear. The germline V gene has CDR1 MDHEN and CDR2 SYDVKM. The ends were cut back, 8 bases at V and 0 bases at J, with 11 bases in the middle. The CDR3 has 13 residues.

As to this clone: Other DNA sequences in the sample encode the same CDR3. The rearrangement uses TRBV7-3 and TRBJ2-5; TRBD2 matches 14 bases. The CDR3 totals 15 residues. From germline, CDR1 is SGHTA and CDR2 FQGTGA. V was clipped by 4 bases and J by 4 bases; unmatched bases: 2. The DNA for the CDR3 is TGTGCCAGCAGCTCAGGACTAGCGGGAGGAGAGACCCAGTACTTC. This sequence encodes CASSSGLAGGETQYF.

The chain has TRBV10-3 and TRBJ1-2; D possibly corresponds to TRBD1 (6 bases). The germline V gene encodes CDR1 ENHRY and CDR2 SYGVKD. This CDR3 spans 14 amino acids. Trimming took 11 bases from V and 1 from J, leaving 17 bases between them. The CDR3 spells CAVATGQGNYGYTF. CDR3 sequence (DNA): TGTGCCGTCGCAACAGGGCAGGGTAACTATGGCTACACCTTC.

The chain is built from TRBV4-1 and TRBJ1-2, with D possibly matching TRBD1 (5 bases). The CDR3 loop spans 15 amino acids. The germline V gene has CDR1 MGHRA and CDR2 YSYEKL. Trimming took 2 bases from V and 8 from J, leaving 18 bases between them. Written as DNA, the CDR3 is TGCGCCAGCAGCCAAAGTAATAGGGGCCCCCGAGGCTACACCTTC. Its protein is CASSQSNRGPRGYTF.

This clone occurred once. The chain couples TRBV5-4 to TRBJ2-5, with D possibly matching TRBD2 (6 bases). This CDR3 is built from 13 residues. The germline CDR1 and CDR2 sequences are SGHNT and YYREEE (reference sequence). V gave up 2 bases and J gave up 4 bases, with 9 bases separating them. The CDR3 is CASSLVEGETQYF. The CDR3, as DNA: TGTGCCAGCAGCTTAGTGGAGGGAGAGACCCAGTACTTC.

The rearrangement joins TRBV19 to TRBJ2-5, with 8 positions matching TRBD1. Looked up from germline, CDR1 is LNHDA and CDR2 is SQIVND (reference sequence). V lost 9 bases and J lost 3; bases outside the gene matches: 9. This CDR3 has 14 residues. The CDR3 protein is CASTDRGGEETQYF. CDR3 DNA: TGTGCCAGCACCGACAGGGGTGGCGAAGAGACCCAGTACTTC.

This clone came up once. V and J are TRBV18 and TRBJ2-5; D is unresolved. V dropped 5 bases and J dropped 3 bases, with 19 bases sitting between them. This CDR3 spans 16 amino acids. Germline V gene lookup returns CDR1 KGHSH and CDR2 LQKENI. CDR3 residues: CASSTRNAGLEETQYF. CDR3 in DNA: TGTGCCAGCTCAACCCGAAACGCCGGCCTAGAAGAGACCCAGTACTTC. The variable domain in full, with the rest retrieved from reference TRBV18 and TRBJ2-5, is NAGVMQNPRHLVRRRGQEARLRCSPMKGHSHVYWYRQLPEEGLKFMVYLQKENIIDESGMPKERFSAEFPKEGPSILRIQQVVRGDSAAYFCASSTRNAGLEETQYFGPGTRLLVL.

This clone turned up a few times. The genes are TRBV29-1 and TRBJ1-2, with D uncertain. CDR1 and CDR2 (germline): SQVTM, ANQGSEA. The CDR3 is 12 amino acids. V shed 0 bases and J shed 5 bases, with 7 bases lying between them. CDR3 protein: CSVEDLKYGYTF. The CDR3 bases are TGCAGCGTTGAAGATCTTAAGTATGGCTACACCTTC. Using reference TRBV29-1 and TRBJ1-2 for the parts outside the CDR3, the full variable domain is SAVISQKPSRDICQRGTSLTIQCQVDSQVTMMFWYRQQPGQSLTLIATANQGSEATYESGFVIDKFPISRPNLTFSTLTVSNMSPEDSSIYLCSVEDLKYGYTFGSGTRLTVV.

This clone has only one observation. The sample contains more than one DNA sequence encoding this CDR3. DNA for the CDR3: TGTGCCAGCAGTTTACGGAGCCAAGAGACCCAGTACTTC. This gives the protein CASSLRSQETQYF. The rearrangement uses TRBV27 and TRBJ2-5, with unresolved D. Looked up from germline, CDR1 is MNHEY and CDR2 is SMNVEV (reference sequence). Deletions cut 2 bases from V and 1 base from J, with 5 bases between. The CDR3 has 13 amino acids.

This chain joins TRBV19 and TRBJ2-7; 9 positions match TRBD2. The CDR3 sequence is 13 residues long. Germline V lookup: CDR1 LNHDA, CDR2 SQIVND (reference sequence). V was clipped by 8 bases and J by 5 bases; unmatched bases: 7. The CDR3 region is CASGSGRPDEQYF. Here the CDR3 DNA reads TGTGCCAGTGGAAGCGGGAGGCCCGACGAGCAGTACTTC.

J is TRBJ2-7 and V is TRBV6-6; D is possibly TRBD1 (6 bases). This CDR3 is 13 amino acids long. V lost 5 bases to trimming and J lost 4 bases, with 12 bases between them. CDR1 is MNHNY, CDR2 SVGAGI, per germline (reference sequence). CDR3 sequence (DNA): TGTGCCAGCAGTCCATACAGGGAATACGAGCAGTACTTC. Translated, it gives CASSPYREYEQYF.

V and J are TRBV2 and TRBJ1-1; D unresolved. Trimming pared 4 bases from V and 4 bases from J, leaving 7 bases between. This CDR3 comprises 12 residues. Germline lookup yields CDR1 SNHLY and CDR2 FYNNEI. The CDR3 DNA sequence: TGTGCCAGCAGTGGGGATGTCACTGAAGCTTTCTTT. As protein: CASSGDVTEAFF.

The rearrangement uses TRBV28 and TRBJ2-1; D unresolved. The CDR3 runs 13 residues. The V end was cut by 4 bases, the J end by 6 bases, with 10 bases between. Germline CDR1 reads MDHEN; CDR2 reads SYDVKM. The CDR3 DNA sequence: TGTGCCAGCAGTTCGGGCCTGCGCAATGAGCAGTTCTTC. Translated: CASSSGLRNEQFF.

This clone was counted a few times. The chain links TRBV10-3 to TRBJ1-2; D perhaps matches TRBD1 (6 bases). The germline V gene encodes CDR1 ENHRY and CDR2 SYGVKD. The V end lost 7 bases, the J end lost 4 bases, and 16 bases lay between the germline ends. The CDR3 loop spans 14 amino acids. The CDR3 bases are TGTGCCATCAATGGGCCTGGGGGCGGCTATGGCTACACCTTC. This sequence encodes CAINGPGGGYGYTF.

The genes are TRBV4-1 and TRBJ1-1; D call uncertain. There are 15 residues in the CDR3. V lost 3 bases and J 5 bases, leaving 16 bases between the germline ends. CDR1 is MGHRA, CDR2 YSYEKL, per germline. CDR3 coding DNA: TGCGCCAGCAGCCAGTCAGTGGGGAGGAAAACTGAAGCTTTCTTT. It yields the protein CASSQSVGRKTEAFF.

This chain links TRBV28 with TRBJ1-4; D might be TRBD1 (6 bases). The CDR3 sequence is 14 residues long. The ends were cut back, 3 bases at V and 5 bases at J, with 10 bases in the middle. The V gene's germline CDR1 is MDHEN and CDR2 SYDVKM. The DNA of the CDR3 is TGTGCCAGCAGTTTGCCGGGACAAAATGAAAAACTGTTTTTT. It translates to CASSLPGQNEKLFF.

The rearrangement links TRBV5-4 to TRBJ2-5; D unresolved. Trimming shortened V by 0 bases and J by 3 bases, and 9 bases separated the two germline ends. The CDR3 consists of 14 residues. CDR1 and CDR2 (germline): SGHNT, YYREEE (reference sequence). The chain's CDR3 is CASSLAAAKETQYF. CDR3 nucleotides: TGTGCCAGCAGCTTGGCTGCGGCCAAAGAGACCCAGTACTTC.

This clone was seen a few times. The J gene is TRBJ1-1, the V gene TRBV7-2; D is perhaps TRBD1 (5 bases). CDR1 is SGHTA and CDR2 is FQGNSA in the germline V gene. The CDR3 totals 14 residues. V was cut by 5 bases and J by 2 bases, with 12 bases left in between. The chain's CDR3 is CASSPQALNTEAFF. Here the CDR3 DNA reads TGTGCCAGCAGCCCACAGGCGTTAAACACTGAAGCTTTCTTT. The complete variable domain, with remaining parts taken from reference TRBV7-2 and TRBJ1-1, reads GAGVSQSPSNKVTEKGKDVELRCDPISGHTALYWYRQSLGQGLEFLIYFQGNSAPDKSGLPSDRFSAERTGGSVSTLTIQRTQQEDSAVYLCASSPQALNTEAFFGQGTRLTVV.

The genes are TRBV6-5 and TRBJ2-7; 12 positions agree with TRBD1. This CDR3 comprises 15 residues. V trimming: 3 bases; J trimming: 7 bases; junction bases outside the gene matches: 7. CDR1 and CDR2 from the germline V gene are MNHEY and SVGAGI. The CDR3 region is CASSYSGQGAWEQYF. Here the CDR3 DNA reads TGTGCCAGCAGTTATTCGGGACAGGGGGCATGGGAGCAGTACTTC.

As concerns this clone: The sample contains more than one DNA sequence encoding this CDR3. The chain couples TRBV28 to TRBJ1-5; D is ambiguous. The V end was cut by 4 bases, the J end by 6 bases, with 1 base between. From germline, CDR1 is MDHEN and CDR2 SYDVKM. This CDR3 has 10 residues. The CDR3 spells CASSSQPQHF. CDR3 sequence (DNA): TGTGCCAGCAGTTCTCAGCCCCAGCATTTT.

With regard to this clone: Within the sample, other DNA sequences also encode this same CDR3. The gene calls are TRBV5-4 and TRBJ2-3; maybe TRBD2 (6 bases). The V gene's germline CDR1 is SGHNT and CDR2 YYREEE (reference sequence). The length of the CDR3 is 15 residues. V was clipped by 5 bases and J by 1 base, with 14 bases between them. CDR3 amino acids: CASSLGGVGTDTQYF. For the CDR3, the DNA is TGTGCCAGCAGTCTTGGAGGGGTGGGCACAGATACGCAGTATTTT.